This TCR beta chain was retrieved from a study of intratumoral heterogeneity in liver cancer. The study in broad terms: In the full roughly 13-patient cohort, the median age was around 66 years and the majority of patients were male. To investigate intratumor heterogeneity, the study integrated RNA-seq, DNA sequencing, TCR-seq and SNP array data drawn from multiple regions of hepatocellular carcinoma specimens. The overall cohort comprised some 74 multiregional samples from roughly 15 HCC patients, with approximately 50 tumoral and about 20 adjacent nontumoral regions. Broader findings and caveats from the paper: Limitations acknowledged by the authors included a relatively low number of patients and under-sampled representation of tumor-infiltrating lymphocytes.

From V the trimming removes 4 bases and from J it removes 3 bases, while the gene matches leave 3 bases of the junction unaccounted for. Including cysteine and phenylalanine, the CDR3 has 15 amino acids. The only DNA kept is the CDR3, 45 bases in frame from the first base. For CDR1 and CDR2, the germline V gene lists SGDLS and YYNGEE. TCR beta chain CDR3 regions were sequenced from genomic DNA using the immunoSEQ assay. Rearranged VDJ segments were amplified with primers annealing to V and J segments. Per the original workflow: The ImmunoSeq Analyzer software was used to calculate clonality and richness metrics. Clones with differential abundance between regions were identified with Fisher's exact test combined with a beta-binomial method for additional stringency. TCRdb provides this immuneACCESS table in a form limited to in-frame rearrangements. Some clones are lacking; in checked studies, under half of them reflect an unresolved V gene, and why the rest are absent is not known. The V and J calls and clone size come from that table; D and trimming were worked out from the DNA. Within this sample are some 21,000 clones, with roughly 66% of them counted one time only. 17% of the sample rests with the top ten.

Remarks on this clone: Its specific antigen is unknown. It has no much larger one-base neighbor in the sample; base qualities were not kept.

Early-stage hepatocellular carcinoma was present in all patients, and no therapy was administered to any patient before surgical resection. No macroscopic evidence of necrosis or hemorrhage was present in the sampled areas. In two patients, TCR sequencing (ImmunoSeq) was performed on multiple regions. Frozen resection tissue samples were collected at least 1 cm apart from each other. Samples labelled N were derived from nontumoral liver tissue adjacent to the tumor. The DNeasy blood and tissue kit was used to extract genomic DNA from bulk tissue. This TCR came from a woman in her 70s with hepatocellular carcinoma. The rearrangement joined TRBV9 to TRBJ2-2, and 10 junctional nucleotides match TRBD2. Source: tumor-adjacent normal tissue, taken before any cancer treatment. The sequence in DNA is TGTGCCAGCAGCCCCCTAGCGGGGGACACCGGGGAGCTGTTTTTT. Its product reads: CASSPLAGDTGELFF.